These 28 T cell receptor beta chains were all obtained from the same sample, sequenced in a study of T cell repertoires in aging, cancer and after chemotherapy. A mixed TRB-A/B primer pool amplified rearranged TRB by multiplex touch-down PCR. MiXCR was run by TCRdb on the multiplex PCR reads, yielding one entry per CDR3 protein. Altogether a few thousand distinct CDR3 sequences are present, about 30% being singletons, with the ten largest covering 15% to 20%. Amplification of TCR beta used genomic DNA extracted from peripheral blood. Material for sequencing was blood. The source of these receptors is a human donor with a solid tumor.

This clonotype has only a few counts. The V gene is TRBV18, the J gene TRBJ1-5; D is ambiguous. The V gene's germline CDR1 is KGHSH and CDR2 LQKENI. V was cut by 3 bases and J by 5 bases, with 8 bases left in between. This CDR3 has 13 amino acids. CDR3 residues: CASSPDGDQPQHF. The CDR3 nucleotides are TGTGCCAGCTCACCGGACGGGGATCAGCCCCAGCATTTT.

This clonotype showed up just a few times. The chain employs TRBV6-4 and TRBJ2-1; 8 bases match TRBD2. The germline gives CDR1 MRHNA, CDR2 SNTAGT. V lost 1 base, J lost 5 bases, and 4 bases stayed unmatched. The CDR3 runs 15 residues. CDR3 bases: TGTGCCAGCAGTGACTTTCTAGCGGGCCACAATGAGCAGTTCTTC. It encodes CASSDFLAGHNEQFF.

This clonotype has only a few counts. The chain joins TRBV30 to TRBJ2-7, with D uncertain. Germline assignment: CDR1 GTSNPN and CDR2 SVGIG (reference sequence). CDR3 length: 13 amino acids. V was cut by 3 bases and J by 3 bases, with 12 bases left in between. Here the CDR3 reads CAWSPIQNYEQYF. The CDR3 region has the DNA TGTGCCTGGAGCCCGATTCAGAACTACGAGCAGTACTTC. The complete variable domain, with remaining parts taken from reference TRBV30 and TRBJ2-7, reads SQTIHQWPATLVQPVGSPLSLECTVEGTSNPNLYWYRQAAGRGLQLLFYSVGIGQISSEVPQNLSASRPQDRQFILSSKKLLLSDSGFYLCAWSPIQNYEQYFGPGTRLTVT.

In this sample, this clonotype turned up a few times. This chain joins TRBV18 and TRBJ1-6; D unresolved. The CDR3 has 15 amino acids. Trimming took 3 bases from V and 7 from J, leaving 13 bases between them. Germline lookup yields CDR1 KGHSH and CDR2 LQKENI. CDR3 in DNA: TGTGCCAGCTCACCCTCAGCGGCCTTGAATTCACCCCTCCACTTT. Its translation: CASSPSAALNSPLHF.

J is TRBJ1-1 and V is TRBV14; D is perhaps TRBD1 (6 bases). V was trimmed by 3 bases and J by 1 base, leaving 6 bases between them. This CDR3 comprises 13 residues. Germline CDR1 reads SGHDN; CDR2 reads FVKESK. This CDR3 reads CASSQTGNTEAFF. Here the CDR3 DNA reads TGTGCCAGCAGCCAGACAGGGAACACTGAAGCTTTCTTT. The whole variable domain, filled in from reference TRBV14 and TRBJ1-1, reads EAGVTQFPSHSVIEKGQTVTLRCDPISGHDNLYWYRRVMGKEIKFLLHFVKESKQDESGMPNNRFLAERTGGTYSTLKVQPAELEDSGVYFCASSQTGNTEAFFGQGTRLTVV.

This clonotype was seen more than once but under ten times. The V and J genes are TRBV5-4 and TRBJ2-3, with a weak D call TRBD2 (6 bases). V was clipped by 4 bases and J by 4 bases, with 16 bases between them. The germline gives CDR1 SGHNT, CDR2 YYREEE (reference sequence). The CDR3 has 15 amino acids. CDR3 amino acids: CASSLGTSGSDTQYF. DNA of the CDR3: TGTGCCAGCAGCCTAGGGACTTCGGGCTCAGATACGCAGTATTTT.

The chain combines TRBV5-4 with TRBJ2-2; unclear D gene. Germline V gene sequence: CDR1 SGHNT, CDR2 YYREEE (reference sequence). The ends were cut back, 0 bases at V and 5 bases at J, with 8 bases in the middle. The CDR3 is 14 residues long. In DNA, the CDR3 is TGTGCCAGCAGCTTGGGAATGGAAACCGGGGAGCTGTTTTTT. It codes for CASSLGMETGELFF.

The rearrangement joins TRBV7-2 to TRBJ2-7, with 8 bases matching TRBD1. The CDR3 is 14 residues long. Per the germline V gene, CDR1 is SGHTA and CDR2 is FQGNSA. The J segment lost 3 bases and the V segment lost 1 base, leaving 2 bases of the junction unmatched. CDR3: CASSLGQGYYEQYF. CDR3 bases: TGTGCCAGCAGCTTAGGACAGGGGTACTACGAGCAGTACTTC.

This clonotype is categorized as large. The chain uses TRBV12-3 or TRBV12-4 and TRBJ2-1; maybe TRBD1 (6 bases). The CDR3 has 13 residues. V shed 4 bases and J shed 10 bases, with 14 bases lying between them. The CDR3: CASSYDRSGEQFF. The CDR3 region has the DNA TGTGCCAGCAGTTATGACAGGTCAGGGGAGCAGTTCTTC.

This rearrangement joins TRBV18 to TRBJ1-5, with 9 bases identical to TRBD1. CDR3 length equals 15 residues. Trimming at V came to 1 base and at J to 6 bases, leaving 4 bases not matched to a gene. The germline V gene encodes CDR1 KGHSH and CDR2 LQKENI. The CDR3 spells CASSPQDRGRQPQHF. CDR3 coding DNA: TGTGCCAGCTCACCACAGGACAGGGGTCGTCAGCCCCAGCATTTT. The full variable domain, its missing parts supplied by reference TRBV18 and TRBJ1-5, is NAGVMQNPRHLVRRRGQEARLRCSPMKGHSHVYWYRQLPEEGLKFMVYLQKENIIDESGMPKERFSAEFPKEGPSILRIQQVVRGDSAAYFCASSPQDRGRQPQHFGDGTRLSIL.

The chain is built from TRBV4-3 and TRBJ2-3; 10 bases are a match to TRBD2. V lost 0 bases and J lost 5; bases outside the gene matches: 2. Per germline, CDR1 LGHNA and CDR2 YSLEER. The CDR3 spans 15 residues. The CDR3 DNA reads TGCGCCAGCAGCCAAGATGCTAGCGGGGGAGATACGCAGTATTTT. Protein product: CASSQDASGGDTQYF.

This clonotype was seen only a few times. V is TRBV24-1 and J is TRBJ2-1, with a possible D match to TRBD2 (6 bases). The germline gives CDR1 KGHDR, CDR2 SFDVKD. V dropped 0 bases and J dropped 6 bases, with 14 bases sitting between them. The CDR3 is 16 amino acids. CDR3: CATSDLRRGDTNEQFF. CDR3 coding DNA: TGTGCCACCAGTGATTTGAGGCGGGGAGATACCAATGAGCAGTTCTTC.

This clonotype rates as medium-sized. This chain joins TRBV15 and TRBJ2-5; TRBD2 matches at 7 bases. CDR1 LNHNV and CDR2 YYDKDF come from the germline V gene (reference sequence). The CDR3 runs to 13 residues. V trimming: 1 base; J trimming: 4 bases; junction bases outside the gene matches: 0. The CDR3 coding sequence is TGTGCCACCAGCAGAGGGGGGGGAGAGACCCAGTACTTC. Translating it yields CATSRGGGETQYF.

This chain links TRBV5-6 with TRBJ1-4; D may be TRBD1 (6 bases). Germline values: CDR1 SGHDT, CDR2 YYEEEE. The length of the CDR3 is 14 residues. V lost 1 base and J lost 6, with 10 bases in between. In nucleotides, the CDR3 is TGTGCCAGCAGCTTGCGGGGGGCCTATGAAAAACTGTTTTTT. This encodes CASSLRGAYEKLFF. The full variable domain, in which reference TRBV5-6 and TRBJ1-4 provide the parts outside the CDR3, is DAGVTQSPTHLIKTRGQQVTLRCSPKSGHDTVSWYQQALGQGPQFIFQYYEEEERQRGNFPDRFSGHQFPNYSSELNVNALLLGDSALYLCASSLRGAYEKLFFGSGTQLSVL.

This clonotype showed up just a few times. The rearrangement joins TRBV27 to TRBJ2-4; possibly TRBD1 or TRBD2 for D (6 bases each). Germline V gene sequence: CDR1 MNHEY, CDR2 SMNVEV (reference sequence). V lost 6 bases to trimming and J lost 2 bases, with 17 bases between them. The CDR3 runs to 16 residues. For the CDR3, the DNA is TGTGCCAGCAGCCGTGCCGGGGGCTTGTCCAAAAACATTCAGTACTTC. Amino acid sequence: CASSRAGGLSKNIQYF.

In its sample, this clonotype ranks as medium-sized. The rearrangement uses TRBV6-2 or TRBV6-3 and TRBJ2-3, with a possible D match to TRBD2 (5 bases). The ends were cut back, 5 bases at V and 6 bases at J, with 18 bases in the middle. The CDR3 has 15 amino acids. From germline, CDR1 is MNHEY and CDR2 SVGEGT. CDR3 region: CASSGRRAREDTQYF. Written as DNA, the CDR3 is TGTGCCAGCAGTGGACGGCGGGCGAGGGAGGATACGCAGTATTTT.

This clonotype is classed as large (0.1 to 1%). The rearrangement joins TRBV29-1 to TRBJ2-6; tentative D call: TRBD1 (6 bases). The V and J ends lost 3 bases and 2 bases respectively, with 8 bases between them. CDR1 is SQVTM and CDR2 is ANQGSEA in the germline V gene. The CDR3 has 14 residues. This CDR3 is CSVESGAGANVLTF. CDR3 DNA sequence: TGCAGCGTTGAGTCAGGGGCTGGGGCCAACGTCCTGACTTTC.

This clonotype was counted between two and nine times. The CDR3 region has the DNA TGTGCCAGCAGTGACAGGGGGGCCTATGGCTACACCTTC. The encoded protein is CASSDRGAYGYTF. This chain links TRBV12-3 or TRBV12-4 with TRBJ1-2, with 9 nucleotides matching TRBD1. The CDR3 runs 13 residues. J lost 4 bases, V lost 5 bases, and 2 bases had no gene match.

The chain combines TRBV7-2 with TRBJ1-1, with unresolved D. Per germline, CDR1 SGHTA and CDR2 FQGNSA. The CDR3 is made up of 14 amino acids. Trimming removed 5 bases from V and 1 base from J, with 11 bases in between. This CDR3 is CASSPQWGNTEAFF. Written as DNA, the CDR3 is TGTGCCAGCAGCCCTCAATGGGGGAACACTGAAGCTTTCTTT.

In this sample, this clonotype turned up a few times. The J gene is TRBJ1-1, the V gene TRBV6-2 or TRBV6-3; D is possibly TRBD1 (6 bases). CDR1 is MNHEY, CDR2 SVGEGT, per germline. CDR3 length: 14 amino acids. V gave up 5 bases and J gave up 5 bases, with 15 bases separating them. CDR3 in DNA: TGTGCCAGCAGTAGAGGGCGGAGGGGGACTGAAGCTTTCTTT. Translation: CASSRGRRGTEAFF.

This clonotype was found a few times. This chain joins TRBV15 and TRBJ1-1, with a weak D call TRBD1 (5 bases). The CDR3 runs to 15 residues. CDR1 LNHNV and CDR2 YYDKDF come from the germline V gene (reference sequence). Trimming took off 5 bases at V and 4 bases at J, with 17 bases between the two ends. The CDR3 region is CATSDRFQGGTEAFF. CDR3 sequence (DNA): TGTGCCACCAGCGACCGTTTTCAGGGAGGCACTGAAGCTTTCTTT.

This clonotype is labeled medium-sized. The CDR3 region is CASSTTGQGNSPLHF. CDR3 nucleotide sequence: TGTGCCAGCAGTACGACGGGACAGGGGAATTCACCCCTCCACTTT. V is TRBV12-3 or TRBV12-4 and J is TRBJ1-6; TRBD1 matches 10 bases. This CDR3 region has 15 residues. V shed 5 bases and J 7 bases; nucleotides not matched to a gene: 5.

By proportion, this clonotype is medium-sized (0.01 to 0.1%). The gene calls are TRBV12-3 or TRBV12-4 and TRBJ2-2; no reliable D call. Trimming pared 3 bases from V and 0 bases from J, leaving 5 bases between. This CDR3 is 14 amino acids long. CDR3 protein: CASSLAANTGELFF. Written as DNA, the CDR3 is TGTGCCAGCAGTTTGGCGGCGAACACCGGGGAGCTGTTTTTT.

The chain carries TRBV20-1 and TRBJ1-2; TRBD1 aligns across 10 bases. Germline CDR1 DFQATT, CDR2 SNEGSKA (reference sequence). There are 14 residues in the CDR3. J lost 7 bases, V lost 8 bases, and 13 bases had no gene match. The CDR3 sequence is CSPHGGQGDGGYTF. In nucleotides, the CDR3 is TGCAGTCCCCATGGCGGACAGGGGGATGGTGGCTACACCTTC.

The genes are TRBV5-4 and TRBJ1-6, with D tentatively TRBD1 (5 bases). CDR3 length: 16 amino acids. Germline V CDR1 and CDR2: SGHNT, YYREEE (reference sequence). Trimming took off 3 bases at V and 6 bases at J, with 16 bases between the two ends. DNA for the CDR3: TGTGCCAGCAGCTCTCCGACATGGGGCAGTAATTCACCCCTCCACTTT. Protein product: CASSSPTWGSNSPLHF. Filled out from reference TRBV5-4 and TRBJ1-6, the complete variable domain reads ETGVTQSPTHLIKTRGQQVTLRCSSQSGHNTVSWYQQALGQGPQFIFQYYREEENGRGNFPPRFSGLQFPNYSSELNVNALELDDSALYLCASSSPTWGSNSPLHFGNGTRLTVT.

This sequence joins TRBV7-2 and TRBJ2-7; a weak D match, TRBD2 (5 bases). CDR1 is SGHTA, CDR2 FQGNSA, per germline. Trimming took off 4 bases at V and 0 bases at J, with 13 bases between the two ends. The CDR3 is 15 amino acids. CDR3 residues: CASSSSSGRSYEQYF. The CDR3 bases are TGTGCCAGCAGCTCCTCGAGCGGACGCTCCTACGAGCAGTACTTC. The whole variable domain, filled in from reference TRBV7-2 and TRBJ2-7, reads GAGVSQSPSNKVTEKGKDVELRCDPISGHTALYWYRQSLGQGLEFLIYFQGNSAPDKSGLPSDRFSAERTGGSVSTLTIQRTQQEDSAVYLCASSSSSGRSYEQYFGPGTRLTVT.

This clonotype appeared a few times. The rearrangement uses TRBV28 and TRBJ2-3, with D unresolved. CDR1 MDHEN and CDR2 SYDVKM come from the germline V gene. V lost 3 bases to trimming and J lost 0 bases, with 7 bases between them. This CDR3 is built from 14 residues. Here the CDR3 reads CASSLPPSTDTQYF. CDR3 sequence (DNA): TGTGCCAGCAGTTTGCCCCCTAGCACAGATACGCAGTATTTT.

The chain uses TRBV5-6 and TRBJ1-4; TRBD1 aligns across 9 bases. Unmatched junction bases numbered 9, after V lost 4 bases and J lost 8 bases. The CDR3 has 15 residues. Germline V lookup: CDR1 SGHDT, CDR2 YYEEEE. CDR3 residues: CASSAAQGAGEKLFF. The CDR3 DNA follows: TGTGCCAGCAGCGCCGCACAGGGGGCTGGCGAAAAACTGTTTTTT.